Listed here are 5 T cell receptor beta chains from one sample, sequenced in a study of CD8 T cells in ankylosing spondylitis. Regarding the study as a whole: In ankylosing spondylitis blood, a motif of about eight highly homologous TCR beta variants appeared characteristic.

TCRdb used MiXCR to reprocess the 5' RACE reads, holding one entry per CDR3 protein. The sample lists 500,000 or so distinct CDR3 sequences, approximately 5.3% occurring once. These receptors' targets are unknown. Specimen: blood, either unsorted or a sorted T cell fraction (not recorded which). Receptors originate from a male donor with ankylosing spondylitis.

Ten or more counts support this clonotype. V and J are TRBV5-1 and TRBJ2-7, with 11 bases identical to TRBD1. There are 15 residues in the CDR3. The V and J ends lost 3 bases and 2 bases, in that order; junction bases with no gene match: 4. CDR1 and CDR2 (germline): SGHRS, YFSETQ. CDR3 nucleotide sequence: TGCGCCAGCAGCTGGGGGACAGGGGGTACCTACGAGCAGTACTTC. It yields the protein CASSWGTGGTYEQYF.

This chain's CDR3 is CASSPGGQGVQETQYF. The CDR3 DNA follows: TGCGCCAGCAGCCCGGGGGGACAGGGGGTTCAAGAGACCCAGTACTTC. The chain uses TRBV5-1 and TRBJ2-5; 11 bases align to TRBD1. Germline-derived CDR1 and CDR2 are SGHRS and YFSETQ. V lost 4 bases to trimming and J lost 2 bases; unmatched junction nucleotides: 7. This CDR3 spans 16 amino acids. Together with reference TRBV5-1 and TRBJ2-5, the CDR3 gives the full variable domain: KAGVTQTPRYLIKTRGQQVTLSCSPISGHRSVSWYQQTPGQGLQFLFEYFSETQRNKGNFPGRFSGRQFSNSRSEMNVSTLELGDSALYLCASSPGGQGVQETQYFGPGTRLLVL.

At least ten counts were recorded for this clonotype. This chain links TRBV12-3 or TRBV12-4 with TRBJ1-1, with D possibly being TRBD1 (6 bases). Trimming stripped 5 bases from V and 3 bases from J, with 16 bases between. This CDR3 has 15 residues. The CDR3 DNA follows: TGTGCCAGCAGTCCCTACCCGGGGGGCGACACTGAAGCTTTCTTT. Its protein product is CASSPYPGGDTEAFF.

This clonotype came up many times. The chain carries TRBV15 and TRBJ2-5, with 8 bases aligning to TRBD1. This CDR3 contains 14 residues. With 4 bases clipped from V and 2 bases from J, the junction kept 3 bases outside the gene matches. From germline, CDR1 is LNHNV and CDR2 YYDKDF (reference sequence). The CDR3 sequence is CATSIWTGQETQYF. The CDR3 nucleotides are TGTGCCACCAGCATATGGACAGGGCAAGAGACCCAGTACTTC.

This clonotype was observed many times. This chain connects TRBV6-2 or TRBV6-3 to TRBJ2-7; the D call may be TRBD1 or TRBD2 (5 bases each). The CDR3 is made up of 16 amino acids. V lost 8 bases, J lost 7 bases, and 27 bases lay in between. Per germline, CDR1 MNHEY and CDR2 SVGEGT. This CDR3 reads CASSQARENYPGEQYF. In DNA, the CDR3 is TGTGCCAGCTCTCAAGCCAGGGAGAACTACCCTGGGGAGCAGTACTTC.